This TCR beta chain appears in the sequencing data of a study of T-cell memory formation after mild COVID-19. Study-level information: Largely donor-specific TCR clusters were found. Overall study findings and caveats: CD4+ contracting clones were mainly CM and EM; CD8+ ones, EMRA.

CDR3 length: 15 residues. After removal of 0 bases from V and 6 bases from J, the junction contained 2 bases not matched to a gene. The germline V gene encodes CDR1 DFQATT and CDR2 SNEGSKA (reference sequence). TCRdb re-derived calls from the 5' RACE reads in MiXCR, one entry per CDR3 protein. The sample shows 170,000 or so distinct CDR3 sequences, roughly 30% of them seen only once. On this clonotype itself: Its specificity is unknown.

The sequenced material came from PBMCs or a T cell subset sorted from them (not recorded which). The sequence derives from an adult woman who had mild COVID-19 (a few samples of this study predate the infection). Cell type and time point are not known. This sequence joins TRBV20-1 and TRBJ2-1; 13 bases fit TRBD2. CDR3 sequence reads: CSARDGTSGTNEQFF. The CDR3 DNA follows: TGCAGTGCTAGAGATGGGACTAGCGGGACCAATGAGCAGTTCTTC.